Following are 8 T cell receptor beta chains from one sample sequenced in a study of early T cells in non-severe SARS-CoV-2 infection. TCRdb called the 5' RACE reads again in MiXCR, with one record for every CDR3 protein. The data contain 45,000 to 55,000 distinct CDR3 sequences, approximately 10% of them singletons. The sequencing input was whole blood. The receptor source for this set is an adult who was a healthcare worker with PCR-confirmed SARS-CoV-2 infection or an uninfected control (not recorded which).

This clonotype has only a few counts. V gene TRBV4-2 combines with J gene TRBJ1-5, with D unclear. Germline CDR1 is LGHNA and CDR2 is YNFKEQ. The CDR3 is 14 amino acids. Trimming pared 0 bases from V and 3 bases from J, leaving 6 bases between. This CDR3 reads CASSQEADNQPQHF. CDR3 nucleotides: TGTGCCAGCAGCCAAGAGGCGGACAATCAGCCCCAGCATTTT.

The V and J genes are TRBV30 and TRBJ1-1, with 9 positions matching TRBD1. Germline V lookup: CDR1 GTSNPN, CDR2 SVGIG (reference sequence). V lost 4 bases and J lost 5; bases outside the gene matches: 5. The CDR3 is 13 residues long. CDR3 in amino acids: CAWTTGGRTEAFF. DNA for the CDR3: TGTGCCTGGACCACAGGGGGCCGTACTGAAGCTTTCTTT.

At least ten counts were recorded for this clonotype. The rearrangement links TRBV11-2 to TRBJ2-3; D call uncertain. The CDR3 is 13 residues long. The V end lost 0 bases, the J end lost 2 bases, and 3 bases lay between the germline ends. CDR1 and CDR2 (germline): SGHAT, FQNNGV. The CDR3, as DNA: TGTGCCAGCAGCTTAGAGTTCACAGATACGCAGTATTTT. Protein: CASSLEFTDTQYF.

The chain recombines TRBV28 with TRBJ2-7; 14 nucleotides match TRBD2. The junction had 4 bases not matched to a gene; V was cut back by 5 bases and J by 4 bases. From germline, CDR1 is MDHEN and CDR2 SYDVKM. This CDR3 is 15 amino acids long. The CDR3 loop reads CASSPWTSGGYEQYF. The CDR3, as DNA: TGTGCCAGCAGTCCCTGGACTAGCGGGGGGTACGAGCAGTACTTC.

V and J are TRBV9 and TRBJ1-5; 7 bases line up with TRBD1. V trimming: 7 bases; J trimming: 0 bases; junction bases outside the gene matches: 7. Germline CDR1 and CDR2: SGDLS and YYNGEE. The CDR3 totals 15 residues. In nucleotides, the CDR3 is TGTGCCAGCGCAGGGGGAGGCTATAGCAATCAGCCCCAGCATTTT. The encoded protein is CASAGGGYSNQPQHF.

As concerns this clonotype: The junction differs from germline at one of its ends, possibly a read error. This rearrangement joins TRBV7-9 to TRBJ2-2; D not certain. The germline CDR1 and CDR2 sequences are SEHNR and FQNEAQ (reference sequence). CDR3 length: 12 amino acids. CDR3 sequence reads: CASRFTTRELFF. The CDR3 nucleotides read TGTGCCAGCAGGTTTACCACCCGGGAGCTGTTTTTT.

This clonotype occurred a few times. The V gene is TRBV6-5, the J gene TRBJ2-1; possibly TRBD1 for D (5 bases). In germline, CDR1 is MNHEY, CDR2 SVGAGI. The CDR3 spans 16 residues. Trimming cost V 6 bases and J 0 bases, with 15 bases left between them. The CDR3 loop is CASRGAGASSYNEQFF. CDR3 sequence (DNA): TGTGCCAGCAGAGGGGCAGGAGCCAGCTCCTACAATGAGCAGTTCTTC.

This clonotype was seen ten or more times. The genes are TRBV27 and TRBJ2-6; D gene uncertain. Per the germline V gene, CDR1 is MNHEY and CDR2 is SMNVEV (reference sequence). Trimming shortened V by 6 bases and J by 0 bases, and 15 bases separated the two germline ends. This CDR3 is 17 amino acids long. CDR3 region: CASSLGSPYSGANVLTF. For the CDR3, the DNA is TGTGCCAGCAGCTTGGGGTCTCCCTACTCTGGGGCCAACGTCCTGACTTTC.